This T cell receptor (beta chain) was sequenced in a study of OX40 agonist ivuxolimab in advanced cancers. Study-level background: Six ivuxolimab dose levels, 0.01 to 10 mg/kg, were given intravenously every 2 weeks.

Study outcomes and limitations: In the 0.1 to 3.0 mg/kg range, CD4+ and CD8+ blood T cells had expanded clonally by week 6. Some nonresponders likewise displayed low normalized T-cell clonal expansion.

Clones were sequenced by immunoSEQ multiplex PCR, and TCRdb holds only the in-frame ones, with some missing. The sample has tens of thousands of clones, about nine tenths seen once. Sampled blood was obtained at baseline, cycle 4 day 1, and cycle 7 day 1. Of note for this clone: Its antigen is as yet unknown.

CDR3 length: 15 residues. The germline V gene encodes CDR1 SGHRS and CDR2 YFSETQ. V was trimmed by 7 bases and J by 0 bases, leaving 14 bases between them. The TCR was taken from an adult with an advanced solid tumor such as melanoma, head and neck, liver or kidney cancer. The chain links TRBV5-1 to TRBJ1-3, with D maybe TRBD1 (5 bases). The sample in question was CD4+ or CD8+ T cells sorted from blood, obtained in a trial of the OX40 agonist ivuxolimab. The CDR3 sequence: CASSPGRFSGNTIYF. The CDR3 DNA is TGCGCCAGCTCACCGGGACGCTTCTCTGGAAACACCATATATTTT.